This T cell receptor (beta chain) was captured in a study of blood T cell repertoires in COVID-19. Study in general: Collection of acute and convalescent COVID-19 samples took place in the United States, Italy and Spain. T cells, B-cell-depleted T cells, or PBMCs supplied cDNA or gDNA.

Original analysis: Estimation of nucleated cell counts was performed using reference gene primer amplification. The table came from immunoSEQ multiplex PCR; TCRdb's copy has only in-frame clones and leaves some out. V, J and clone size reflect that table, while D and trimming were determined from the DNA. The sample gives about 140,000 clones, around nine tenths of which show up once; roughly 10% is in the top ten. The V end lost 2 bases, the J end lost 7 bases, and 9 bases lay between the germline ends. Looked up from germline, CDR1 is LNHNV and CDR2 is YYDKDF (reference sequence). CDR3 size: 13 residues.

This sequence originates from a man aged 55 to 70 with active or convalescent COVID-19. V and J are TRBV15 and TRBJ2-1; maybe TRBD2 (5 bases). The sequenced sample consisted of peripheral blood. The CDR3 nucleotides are TGTGCCACCAGCAGATATAGGGAGAATGAGCAGTTCTTC. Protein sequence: CATSRYRENEQFF. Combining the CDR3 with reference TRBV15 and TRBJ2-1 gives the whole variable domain DAMVIQNPRYQVTQFGKPVTLSCSQTLNHNVMYWYQQKSSQAPKLLFHYYDKDFNNEADTPDNFQSRRPNTSFCFLDIRSPGLGDTAMYLCATSRYRENEQFFGPGTRLTVL.